Following are 26 T cell receptor beta chains from one sample sequenced in a study of blood T cell repertoires in COVID-19. Data came from immunoSEQ multiplex PCR; TCRdb stores just in-frame clones and leaves some out. This sample has approximately 200,000 clones, with 85% to 90% found just once. The specimen was peripheral blood. Receptors were obtained from a man in his sixties who had recovered from COVID-19.

The rearrangement links TRBV19 to TRBJ1-2; D may be TRBD1 (6 bases). CDR3 size: 16 residues. V dropped 7 bases and J dropped 6 bases, with 24 bases sitting between them. Germline-derived CDR1 and CDR2 are LNHDA and SQIVND (reference sequence). As DNA, the CDR3 is TGTGCCAGTACCCCGACCGGGACACGGCTCGCTAATGGCTACACCTTC. Its translation: CASTPTGTRLANGYTF.

This chain connects TRBV21-1 to TRBJ1-2; no DNA check was done on the table's D call, TRBD1. TRBV21-1 is reported as a pseudogene. The CDR3 runs 15 residues. The CDR3 DNA follows: TGTGCCAGCAGCGCCTATTACAGGGTTCCGAGTGGCTACACCTTC. The encoded protein is CASSAYYRVPSGYTF.

A few counts support this clone. The chain links TRBV5-1 to TRBJ2-3; D remains ambiguous. V lost 2 bases and J 2 bases, leaving 3 bases between the germline ends. Germline V gene sequence: CDR1 SGHRS, CDR2 YFSETQ. The CDR3 runs 12 residues. The CDR3 DNA follows: TGCGCCAGCAGCTTACACACAGATACGCAGTATTTT. Its translation: CASSLHTDTQYF.

The V and J genes are TRBV3-1 (or the pseudogene TRBV3-2) and TRBJ1-3; D is unresolved. With 0 bases removed from V and 7 bases from J, the gap between germline ends came to 13 bases. Germline-derived CDR1 and CDR2 are LGHDT and YNNKEL (reference sequence). The CDR3 has 15 residues. The CDR3 protein is CASSQERGIYNTIYF. The CDR3 coding sequence is TGTGCCAGCAGCCAAGAACGAGGGATTTATAACACCATATATTTT.

Points on this clone: The same CDR3 arises from other DNA sequences in this sample as well. The gene calls are TRBV9 and TRBJ2-3, with TRBD2 as a possible D gene (6 bases). This CDR3 is 13 amino acids long. The V and J ends lost 3 bases and 1 base respectively, with 6 bases between them. Germline values: CDR1 SGDLS, CDR2 YYNGEE. This CDR3 is CASSAGGTDTQYF. CDR3 DNA: TGTGCCAGCAGCGCGGGAGGCACAGATACGCAGTATTTT.

This clone has just one count. The gene calls are TRBV10-1 and TRBJ2-2; TRBD2 matches 9 bases. The germline CDR1 and CDR2 sequences are WNHNN and SYGVQD (reference sequence). The CDR3 runs to 18 residues. J lost 3 bases, V lost 3 bases, and 11 bases had no gene match. The CDR3 is CASSDSSTSGVHTGELFF. The CDR3, as DNA: TGCGCCAGCAGTGATTCTTCGACTAGCGGAGTCCACACCGGGGAGCTGTTTTTT.

The V call is TRBV14, the J call TRBJ2-7; 13 bases match TRBD2. CDR1 is SGHDN, CDR2 FVKESK, per germline. The CDR3 is 16 amino acids. The V segment lost 1 base and the J segment 5 bases; nucleotides outside the gene matches: 5. CDR3 in DNA: TGTGCCAGCAGCCAAGGGACTAGCGGGAGTGGAGACGAGCAGTACTTC. Protein: CASSQGTSGSGDEQYF.

The chain is built from TRBV27 and TRBJ2-3; D may be TRBD1 (6 bases). CDR1 is MNHEY and CDR2 is SMNVEV in the germline V gene (reference sequence). V lost 2 bases and J lost 6, with 15 bases in between. The CDR3 has 15 amino acids. CDR3 sequence reads: CASSLGAGERDTQYF. The CDR3 DNA follows: TGTGCCAGCAGTTTAGGGGCAGGGGAAAGGGATACGCAGTATTTT.

This chain joins TRBV11-2 and TRBJ2-5; a weak D match, TRBD2 (5 bases). Trimming pared 2 bases from V and 5 bases from J, leaving 15 bases between. Germline CDR1 reads SGHAT; CDR2 reads FQNNGV. This CDR3 is built from 15 residues. Here the CDR3 reads CASSLREILEETQYF. Written as DNA, the CDR3 is TGTGCCAGCAGCTTAAGGGAGATCCTCGAGGAGACCCAGTACTTC. The variable domain in full, completed from reference TRBV11-2 and TRBJ2-5, reads EAGVAQSPRYKIIEKRQSVAFWCNPISGHATLYWYQQILGQGPKLLIQFQNNGVVDDSQLPKDRFSAERLKGVDSTLKIQPAKLEDSAVYLCASSLREILEETQYFGPGTRLLVL.

This chain connects TRBV7-2 to TRBJ1-2, with a weak D call TRBD1 (6 bases). This CDR3 has 16 amino acids. V lost 5 bases and J 5 bases, leaving 21 bases between the germline ends. In germline, CDR1 is SGHTA, CDR2 FQGNSA. The CDR3 coding sequence is TGTGCCAGCAGCCCACGGGCACAGGGACAATCTTATGGCTACACCTTC. Protein: CASSPRAQGQSYGYTF.

The rearrangement joins TRBV7-3 to TRBJ2-2, with 8 bases aligning to TRBD1. The germline V gene has CDR1 SGHTA and CDR2 FQGTGA. This CDR3 has 15 residues. Germline trimming cut 5 bases from V and 3 bases from J; bases unmatched to any gene: 5. The CDR3 loop reads CASSLGQGDTGELFF. DNA for the CDR3: TGTGCCAGCAGCCTAGGACAGGGAGACACCGGGGAGCTGTTTTTT.

The rearrangement joins TRBV5-1 to TRBJ1-2; 10 nucleotides align to TRBD1. After removal of 2 bases from V and 4 bases from J, the junction contained 5 bases not matched to a gene. The CDR3 contains 15 residues. Germline V gives CDR1 SGHRS, CDR2 YFSETQ. CDR3 sequence: CASSFGTGDFYGYTF. The CDR3 nucleotides read TGCGCCAGCAGCTTCGGGACAGGGGACTTCTATGGCTACACCTTC.

The chain links TRBV18 to TRBJ2-6; 11 nucleotides agree with TRBD2. V shed 3 bases, J shed 0 bases, and the junction held 10 bases outside the gene matches. Germline values: CDR1 KGHSH, CDR2 LQKENI. The CDR3 is 20 amino acids. DNA for the CDR3: TGTGCCAGCTCACCGCCCTATAGCGGGGGGGCTGGCTCTGGGGCCAACGTCCTGACTTTC. Protein product: CASSPPYSGGAGSGANVLTF. Together with reference TRBV18 and TRBJ2-6, the CDR3 gives the full variable domain: NAGVMQNPRHLVRRRGQEARLRCSPMKGHSHVYWYRQLPEEGLKFMVYLQKENIIDESGMPKERFSAEFPKEGPSILRIQQVVRGDSAAYFCASSPPYSGGAGSGANVLTFGAGSRLTVL.

The chain employs TRBV30 and TRBJ1-3, with TRBD1 matching 7 bases. CDR1 is GTSNPN and CDR2 is SVGIG in the germline V gene (reference sequence). With V trimmed by 3 bases and J by 6 bases, 5 bases remained unmatched. CDR3 length equals 13 residues. CDR3 loop: CAWRPDRENTIYF. CDR3 bases: TGTGCCTGGAGGCCCGACAGGGAAAACACCATATATTTT.

The rearrangement joins TRBV7-3 to TRBJ2-1, with no clear D. Germline-derived CDR1 and CDR2 are SGHTA and FQGTGA. With 2 bases removed from V and 0 bases from J, the gap between germline ends came to 8 bases. The CDR3 loop spans 15 amino acids. The DNA of the CDR3 is TGTGCCAGCAGCTTAGCCGGAGTCTCCTACAATGAGCAGTTCTTC. Its protein is CASSLAGVSYNEQFF.

The V gene is TRBV30, the J gene TRBJ2-1; 11 bases agree with TRBD2. The CDR3 runs to 13 residues. CDR1 is GTSNPN and CDR2 is SVGIG in the germline V gene (reference sequence). Trimming removed 4 bases from V and 9 bases from J; junction bases left unmatched: 5. The CDR3 sequence: CAWTYGLAGEQFF. The CDR3 coding sequence is TGTGCCTGGACATACGGACTAGCGGGTGAGCAGTTCTTC.

The V gene is TRBV28, the J gene TRBJ2-3, with a tentative D call TRBD2 (6 bases). In germline, CDR1 is MDHEN, CDR2 SYDVKM. The CDR3 runs 15 residues. Deletions cut 5 bases from V and 0 bases from J, with 12 bases between. CDR3: CASSGGSASTDTQYF. DNA for the CDR3: TGTGCCAGCAGTGGGGGGTCGGCTAGCACAGATACGCAGTATTTT.

The gene calls are TRBV7-2 and TRBJ1-1; D unclear. V was shortened by 6 bases and J by 7 bases, with 15 bases between the two germline ends. Germline CDR1 reads SGHTA; CDR2 reads FQGNSA. This CDR3 comprises 13 residues. The CDR3 DNA reads as TGTGCCAGCAGACCCCTTGTAACTAGTGAAGCTTTCTTT. Translating it yields CASRPLVTSEAFF.

The gene calls are TRBV3-1 (or the pseudogene TRBV3-2) and TRBJ1-5, with D uncertain. V lost 4 bases, J lost 0 bases, and 7 bases lay in between. The CDR3 extends over 14 amino acids. Per germline, CDR1 LGHDT and CDR2 YNNKEL (reference sequence). The CDR3 region is CASSPDYSNQPQHF. The CDR3 nucleotides read TGTGCCAGCAGCCCAGATTATAGCAATCAGCCCCAGCATTTT.

CDR3 sequence: CAAYETGNSPLHF. The CDR3 coding sequence is TGTGCGGCTTATGAGACGGGAAATTCACCCCTCCACTTT. V usage is TRBV6-6 and J usage is TRBJ1-6; no reliable D call. Germline V gene data show CDR1 as MNHNY and CDR2 as SVGAGI (reference sequence). The CDR3 is 13 residues long.

The chain recombines TRBV7-3 with TRBJ1-1; D gene ambiguous. With 4 bases removed from V and 5 bases from J, the gap between germline ends came to 11 bases. Germline CDR1 is SGHTA and CDR2 is FQGTGA. CDR3 length equals 13 residues. The CDR3 nucleotides are TGTGCCAGCAGCTCCAGCCGAGGGACTGAAGCTTTCTTT. The encoded protein is CASSSSRGTEAFF.

The chain couples TRBV5-1 to TRBJ2-2; weak D call: TRBD1 (6 bases). The V gene lost 4 bases and the J gene lost 4 bases, with 14 bases spanning the gap. CDR1 and CDR2 (germline): SGHRS, YFSETQ. The CDR3 is 15 residues long. CDR3 sequence (DNA): TGCGCCAGCAGCACTACCGGGACACTCACCGGGGAGCTGTTTTTT. The encoded protein is CASSTTGTLTGELFF.

The chain couples TRBV5-6 to TRBJ1-4; TRBD1 might be the D (6 bases). This CDR3 is 15 amino acids long. CDR1 and CDR2 from the germline V gene are SGHDT and YYEEEE. With 5 bases removed from V and 3 bases from J, the gap between germline ends came to 14 bases. The CDR3 region has the DNA TGTGCCAGCAGTCTACCGACAGGAGCTAATGAAAAACTGTTTTTT. It specifies CASSLPTGANEKLFF.

In the case of this clone: One end of the junction is discordant with germline, which a read error may explain. The chain employs TRBV12-3 or TRBV12-4 and TRBJ2-3, with D possibly being TRBD1 (6 bases). This CDR3 spans 12 amino acids. The CDR3, as DNA: TGTGCCAGCAGTTTAGCTGGGGGCCCCCTGGATTTT. Translating it yields CASSLAGGPLDF.

This clone was seen more than once but under ten times. The chain has TRBV18 and TRBJ2-7; a possible D gene is TRBD1 (5 bases). The CDR3 has 14 amino acids. The germline CDR1 and CDR2 sequences are KGHSH and LQKENI. The germline V and J ends were trimmed by 3 bases and 3 bases, with 12 bases remaining between them. The CDR3 bases are TGTGCCAGCTCACCGTCTGGACAAAACTACGAGCAGTACTTC. Amino acid sequence: CASSPSGQNYEQYF.

This clone has more than one count but fewer than ten. This chain uses TRBV27 with TRBJ2-2, with 12 bases lining up with TRBD2. The CDR3 has 17 amino acids. Germline trimming cut 7 bases from V and 5 bases from J; bases unmatched to any gene: 11. Looked up from germline, CDR1 is MNHEY and CDR2 is SMNVEV (reference sequence). The CDR3 loop is CASIDILAGGPTGELFF. The CDR3 nucleotides read TGTGCCAGCATTGACATTCTAGCGGGGGGGCCGACCGGGGAGCTGTTTTTT.